This TCR beta chain was recovered during a study of T cell repertoires in cytomegalovirus infection. Turning to the study itself: CMV infection plus the matching HLA type was flagged by public TCR beta signatures.

General study results and limits: HLA-C-restricted CMV-specific TCR beta clonotypes prevailed in the ex vivo response.

From the reads, TCRdb called clonotypes with MiXCR, one entry per CDR3 protein. The sample yields around 280,000 distinct CDR3 sequences, about an eighth seen once. Trimming cost V 3 bases and J 3 bases, with 11 bases left between them. In germline, CDR1 is SNHLY, CDR2 FYNNEI. There are 14 residues in the CDR3. This clonotype was observed a handful of times. What it binds is unknown. This TCR was sampled from a human donor in good health (CMV status not recorded). Some clones in this sample may be carry-over from other donors' samples. This chain uses TRBV2 with TRBJ1-1, with D unresolved. The sample consisted of PBMCs. For the CDR3, the DNA is TGTGCCAGCAGTGACCGGGGAAGTTACACTGAAGCTTTCTTT. Encoded protein: CASSDRGSYTEAFF.